One T cell receptor (beta chain) is described in this entry. The target antigen is unknown. The CDR3 goes on 3 residues after the read ends, and that part is filled in from the germline J gene. TCRdb keeps only in-frame clones here, not all; method: immunoSEQ multiplex PCR. This table lists more than 20,000 clones. This sample is part of a study of T cells in women clearing cervical HPV infection. Whole-study context: Case blood was drawn when the lesion was first found; control blood after infection became undetectable.

General observations from the study: TRBV6-7 relative abundance averaged approximately 0.1% in cases and 0.15% to 0.2% in controls.

Germline V gives CDR1 MNHEY, CDR2 SVGEGT. Trimming left V 11 bases short and J 3 bases short, with 17 bases between. The CDR3 spans 13 residues. Cervical HPV DNA detected by MY09/MY11 PCR, typed by dot-blot. The clonotype was recovered from a woman aged 18 to 75 with a cervical HPV16 infection that either progressed to CIN3+ or cleared (not recorded which). Sequenced material: blood buffy coat. V and J are TRBV6-2 or TRBV6-3 and TRBJ2-7; D gene ambiguous. The CDR3 loop is CAARDTANYEQYF. Partial CDR3 DNA: TGTGCCGCTCGAGACACGGCTAACTACGAG.